This TCR beta chain was profiled in a study of blood T cells in healthy people across ages. Notes on the study in general: Measured against age, TCR beta diversity per million T cells decreased in a roughly linear manner.

Using a J-beta primer mix together with a sample-barcoded 5' primer, a second PCR was run for about 6 to 12 cycles. Each cDNA molecule, via a template-switch adaptor with 12 random nucleotides, was tagged. TCRdb itself ran the 5' RACE reads through MiXCR, one entry per CDR3 protein. This sample has about 2 million distinct CDR3 sequences; less than 50% occur once, and the top ten carry approximately 2%. Worth noting for this clonotype: Its antigen remains unknown.

CDR1 and CDR2 (germline): MNHEY, SVGAGI. The CDR3 extends over 16 amino acids. With 4 bases removed from V and 5 bases from J, the gap between germline ends came to 20 bases. PBMCs numbering at least 7 million were isolated per sample. The rearrangement joins TRBV6-5 to TRBJ1-2; D possibly corresponds to TRBD1 (5 bases). The clonotype comes from a woman in her thirties or forties in good health. The sequencing sample was made of blood. The CDR3 nucleotides read TGTGCCAGCAGTTCGCAGGGTGGGGGGAGTATATATGGCTACACCTTC. Translation gives CASSSQGGGSIYGYTF.